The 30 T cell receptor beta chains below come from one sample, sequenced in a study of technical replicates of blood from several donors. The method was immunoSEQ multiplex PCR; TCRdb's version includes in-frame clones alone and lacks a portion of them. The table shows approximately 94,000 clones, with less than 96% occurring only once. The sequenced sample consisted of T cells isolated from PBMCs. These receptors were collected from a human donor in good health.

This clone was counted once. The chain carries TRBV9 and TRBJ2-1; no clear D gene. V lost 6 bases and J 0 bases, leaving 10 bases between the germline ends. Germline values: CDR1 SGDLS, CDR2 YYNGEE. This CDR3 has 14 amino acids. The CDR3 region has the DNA TGTGCCAGCACAACAGACACCTCCTACAATGAGCAGTTCTTC. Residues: CASTTDTSYNEQFF. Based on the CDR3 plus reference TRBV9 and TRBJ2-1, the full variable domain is DSGVTQTPKHLITATGQRVTLRCSPRSGDLSVYWYQQSLDQGLQFLIQYYNGEERAKGNILERFSAQQFPDLHSELNLSSLELGDSALYFCASTTDTSYNEQFFGPGTRLTVL.

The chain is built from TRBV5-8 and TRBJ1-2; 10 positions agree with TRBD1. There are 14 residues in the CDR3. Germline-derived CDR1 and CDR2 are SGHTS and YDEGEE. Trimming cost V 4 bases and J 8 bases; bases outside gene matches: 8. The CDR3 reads CASSRDRGIGGYTF. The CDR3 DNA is TGTGCCAGCAGCCGGGACAGGGGAATCGGGGGCTACACCTTC.

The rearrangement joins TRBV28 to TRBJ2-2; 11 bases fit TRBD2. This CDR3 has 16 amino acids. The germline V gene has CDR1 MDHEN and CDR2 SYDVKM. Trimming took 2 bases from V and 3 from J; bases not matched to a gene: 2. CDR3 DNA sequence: TGTGCCAGCAGTTTAGGGACTAGCGGCTACACCGGGGAGCTGTTTTTT. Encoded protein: CASSLGTSGYTGELFF.

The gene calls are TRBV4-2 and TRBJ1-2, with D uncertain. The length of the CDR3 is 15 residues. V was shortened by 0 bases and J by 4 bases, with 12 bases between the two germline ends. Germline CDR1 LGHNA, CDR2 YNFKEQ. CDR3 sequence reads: CASSQDIAEVYGYTF. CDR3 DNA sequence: TGTGCCAGCAGCCAAGATATTGCAGAAGTCTATGGCTACACCTTC.

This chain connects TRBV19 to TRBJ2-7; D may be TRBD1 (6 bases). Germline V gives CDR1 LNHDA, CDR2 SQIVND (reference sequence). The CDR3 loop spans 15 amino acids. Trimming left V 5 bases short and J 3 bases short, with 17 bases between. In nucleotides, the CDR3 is TGTGCCAGTAGTTACAGGGAAAGCGGATTCTACGAGCAGTACTTC. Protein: CASSYRESGFYEQYF.

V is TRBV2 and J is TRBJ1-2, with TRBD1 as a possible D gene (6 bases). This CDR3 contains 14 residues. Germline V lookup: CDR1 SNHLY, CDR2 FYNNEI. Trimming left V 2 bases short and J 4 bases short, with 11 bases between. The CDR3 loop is CASSELGQLYGYTF. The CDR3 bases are TGTGCCAGCAGTGAATTAGGACAGCTCTATGGCTACACCTTC.

CDR3 region: CASSPPGKGYTF. In DNA, the CDR3 is TGTGCCAGCTCACCTCCAGGGAAGGGCTACACCTTC. The chain recombines TRBV18 with TRBJ1-2; D perhaps matches TRBD1 (5 bases). Germline CDR1 and CDR2: KGHSH and LQKENI. The CDR3 runs to 12 residues. The V end was cut by 3 bases, the J end by 8 bases, with 10 bases between.

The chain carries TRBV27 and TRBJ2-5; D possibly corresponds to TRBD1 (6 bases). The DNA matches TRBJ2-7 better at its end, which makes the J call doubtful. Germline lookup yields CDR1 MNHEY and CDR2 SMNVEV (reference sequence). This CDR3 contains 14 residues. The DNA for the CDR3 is TGTGCCAGCAGTTTAGAAGGACAGACCTACGAGCAGTACTTC. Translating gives CASSLEGQTYEQYF.

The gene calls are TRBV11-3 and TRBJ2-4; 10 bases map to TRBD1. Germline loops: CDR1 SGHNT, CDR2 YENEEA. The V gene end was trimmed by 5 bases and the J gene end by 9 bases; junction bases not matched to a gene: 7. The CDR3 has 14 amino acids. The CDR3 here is CASSQGTGDGIQYF. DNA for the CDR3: TGTGCCAGCAGCCAGGGGACAGGGGATGGCATTCAGTACTTC.

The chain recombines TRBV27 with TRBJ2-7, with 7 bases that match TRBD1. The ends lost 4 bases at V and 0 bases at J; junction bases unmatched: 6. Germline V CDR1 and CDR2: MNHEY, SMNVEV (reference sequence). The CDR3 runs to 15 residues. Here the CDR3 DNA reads TGTGCCAGCAGTTCGAAGGACAGGAGCTCCTACGAGCAGTACTTC. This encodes CASSSKDRSSYEQYF.

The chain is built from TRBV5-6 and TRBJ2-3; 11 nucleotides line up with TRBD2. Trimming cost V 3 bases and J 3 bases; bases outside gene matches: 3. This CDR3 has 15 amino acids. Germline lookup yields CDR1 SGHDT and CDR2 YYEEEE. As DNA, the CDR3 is TGTGCCAGCAGCTCCCTAGCGGGAGGAACAGATACGCAGTATTTT. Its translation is CASSSLAGGTDTQYF. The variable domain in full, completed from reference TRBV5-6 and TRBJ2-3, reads DAGVTQSPTHLIKTRGQQVTLRCSPKSGHDTVSWYQQALGQGPQFIFQYYEEEERQRGNFPDRFSGHQFPNYSSELNVNALLLGDSALYLCASSSLAGGTDTQYFGPGTRLTVL.

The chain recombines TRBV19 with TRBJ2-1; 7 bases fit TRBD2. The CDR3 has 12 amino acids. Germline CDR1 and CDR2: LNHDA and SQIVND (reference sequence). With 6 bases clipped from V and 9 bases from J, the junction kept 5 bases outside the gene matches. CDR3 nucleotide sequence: TGTGCCAGTAGCGCTAGCGGAGTTGAGCAGTTCTTC. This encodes CASSASGVEQFF.

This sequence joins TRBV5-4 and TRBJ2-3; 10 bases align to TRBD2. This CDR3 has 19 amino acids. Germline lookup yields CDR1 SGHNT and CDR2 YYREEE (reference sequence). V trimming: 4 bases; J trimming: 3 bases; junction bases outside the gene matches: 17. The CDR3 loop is CASSHPGLATSRNTDTQYF. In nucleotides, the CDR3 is TGTGCCAGCAGCCATCCGGGACTAGCGACGTCGAGAAATACAGATACGCAGTATTTT. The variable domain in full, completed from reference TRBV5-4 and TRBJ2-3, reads ETGVTQSPTHLIKTRGQQVTLRCSSQSGHNTVSWYQQALGQGPQFIFQYYREEENGRGNFPPRFSGLQFPNYSSELNVNALELDDSALYLCASSHPGLATSRNTDTQYFGPGTRLTVL.

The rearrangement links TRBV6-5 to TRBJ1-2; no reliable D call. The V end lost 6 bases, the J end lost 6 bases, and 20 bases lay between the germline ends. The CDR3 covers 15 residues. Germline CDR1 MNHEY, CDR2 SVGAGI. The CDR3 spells CASSRAGHRGDGYTF. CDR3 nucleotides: TGTGCCAGCAGCCGCGCAGGCCACCGCGGGGATGGCTACACCTTC.

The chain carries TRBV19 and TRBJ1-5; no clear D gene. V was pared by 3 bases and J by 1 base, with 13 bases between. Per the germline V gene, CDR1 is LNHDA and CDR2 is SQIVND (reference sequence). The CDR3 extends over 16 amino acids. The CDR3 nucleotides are TGTGCCAGTAGTATGATGGGCAGGATGAGCAATCAGCCCCAGCATTTT. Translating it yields CASSMMGRMSNQPQHF.

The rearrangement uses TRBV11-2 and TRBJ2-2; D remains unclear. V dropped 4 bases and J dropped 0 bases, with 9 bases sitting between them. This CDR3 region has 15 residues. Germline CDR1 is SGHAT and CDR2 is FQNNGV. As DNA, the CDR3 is TGTGCCAGCAGCTCGACATCGTCGAACACCGGGGAGCTGTTTTTT. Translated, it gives CASSSTSSNTGELFF.

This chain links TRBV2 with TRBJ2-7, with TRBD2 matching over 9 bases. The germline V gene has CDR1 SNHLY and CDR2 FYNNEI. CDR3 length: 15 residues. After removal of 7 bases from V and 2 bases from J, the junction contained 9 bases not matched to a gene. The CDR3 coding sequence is TGTGCCAGCAAAGGCGGGAGGGCCCCAACCTACGAGCAGTACTTC. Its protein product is CASKGGRAPTYEQYF.

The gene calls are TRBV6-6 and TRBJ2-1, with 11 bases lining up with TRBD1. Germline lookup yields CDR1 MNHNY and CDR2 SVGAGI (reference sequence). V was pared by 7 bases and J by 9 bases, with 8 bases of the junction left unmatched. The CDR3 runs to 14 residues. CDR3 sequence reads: CASTPDRGPGEQFF. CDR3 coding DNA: TGTGCCAGCACCCCGGACAGGGGGCCGGGTGAGCAGTTCTTC.

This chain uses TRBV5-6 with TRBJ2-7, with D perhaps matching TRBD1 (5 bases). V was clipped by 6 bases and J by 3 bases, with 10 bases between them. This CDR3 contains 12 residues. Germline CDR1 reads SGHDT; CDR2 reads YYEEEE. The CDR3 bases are TGTGCCAGCAACCGACAGTACTACGAGCAGTACTTC. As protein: CASNRQYYEQYF.

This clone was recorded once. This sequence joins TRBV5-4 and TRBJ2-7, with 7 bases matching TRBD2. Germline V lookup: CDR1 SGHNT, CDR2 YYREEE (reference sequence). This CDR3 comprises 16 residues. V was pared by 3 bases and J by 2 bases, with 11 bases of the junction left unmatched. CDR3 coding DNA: TGTGCCAGCAGCTCCCGAGAGCGGGGCCCCACCTACGAGCAGTACTTC. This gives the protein CASSSRERGPTYEQYF.

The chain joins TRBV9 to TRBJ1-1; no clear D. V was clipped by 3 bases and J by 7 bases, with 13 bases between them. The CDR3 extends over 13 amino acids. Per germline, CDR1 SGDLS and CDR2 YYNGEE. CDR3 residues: CASSGKNRFEAFF. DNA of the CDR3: TGTGCCAGCAGCGGCAAAAATCGGTTTGAAGCTTTCTTT.

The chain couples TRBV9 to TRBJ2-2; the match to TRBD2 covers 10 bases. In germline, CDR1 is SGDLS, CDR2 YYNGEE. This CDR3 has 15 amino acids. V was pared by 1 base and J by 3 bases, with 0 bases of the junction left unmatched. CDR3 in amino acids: CASSVLAGDTGELFF. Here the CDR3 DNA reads TGTGCCAGCAGCGTACTAGCGGGAGACACCGGGGAGCTGTTTTTT.

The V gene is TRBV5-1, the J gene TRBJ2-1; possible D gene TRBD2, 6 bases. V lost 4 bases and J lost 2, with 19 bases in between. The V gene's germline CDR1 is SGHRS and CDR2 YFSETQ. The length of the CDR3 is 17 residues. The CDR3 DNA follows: TGCGCCAGCAGCCTCACATTGACTAGTGACCCCTACAATGAGCAGTTCTTC. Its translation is CASSLTLTSDPYNEQFF.

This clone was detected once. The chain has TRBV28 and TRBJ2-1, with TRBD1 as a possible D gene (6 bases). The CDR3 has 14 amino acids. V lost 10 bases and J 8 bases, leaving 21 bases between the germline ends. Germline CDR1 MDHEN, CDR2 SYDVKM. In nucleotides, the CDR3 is TGTGCCACGAGGCGGCAGGGGTTGATACATGAGCAGTTCTTC. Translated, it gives CATRRQGLIHEQFF.

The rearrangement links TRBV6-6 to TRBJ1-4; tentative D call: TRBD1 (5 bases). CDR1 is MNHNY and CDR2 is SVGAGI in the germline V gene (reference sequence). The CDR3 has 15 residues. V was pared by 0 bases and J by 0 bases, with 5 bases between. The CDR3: CASSYSTATNEKLFF. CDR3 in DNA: TGTGCCAGCAGTTACTCGACAGCAACTAATGAAAAACTGTTTTTT.

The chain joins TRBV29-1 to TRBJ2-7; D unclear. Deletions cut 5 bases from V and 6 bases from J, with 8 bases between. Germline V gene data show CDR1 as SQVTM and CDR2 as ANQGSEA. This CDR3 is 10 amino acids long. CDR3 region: CSVLVGEQYF. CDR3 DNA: TGCAGCGTTCTAGTGGGCGAGCAGTACTTC.

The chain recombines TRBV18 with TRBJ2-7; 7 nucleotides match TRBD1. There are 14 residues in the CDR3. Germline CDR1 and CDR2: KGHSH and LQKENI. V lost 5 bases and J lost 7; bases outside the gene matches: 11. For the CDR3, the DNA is TGTGCCAGCTCAGCGCCGGGACAGATCCGGGAGCAGTACTTC. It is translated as CASSAPGQIREQYF.

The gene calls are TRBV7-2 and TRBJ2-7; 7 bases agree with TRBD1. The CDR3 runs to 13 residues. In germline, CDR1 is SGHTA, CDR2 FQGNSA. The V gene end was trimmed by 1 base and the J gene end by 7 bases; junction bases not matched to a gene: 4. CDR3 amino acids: CASSLVGTVEQYF. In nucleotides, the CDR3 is TGTGCCAGCAGCTTAGTTGGGACAGTGGAGCAGTACTTC.

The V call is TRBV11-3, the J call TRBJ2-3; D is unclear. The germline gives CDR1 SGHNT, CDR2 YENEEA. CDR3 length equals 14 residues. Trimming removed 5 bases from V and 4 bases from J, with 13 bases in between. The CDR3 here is CASSPADVADTQYF. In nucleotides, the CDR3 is TGTGCCAGCAGCCCGGCGGATGTCGCAGATACGCAGTATTTT.

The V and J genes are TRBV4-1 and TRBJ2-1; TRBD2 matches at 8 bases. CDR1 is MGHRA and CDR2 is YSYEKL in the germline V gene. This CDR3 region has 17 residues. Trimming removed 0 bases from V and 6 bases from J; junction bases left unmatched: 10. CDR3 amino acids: CASSQEERIGGVNEQFF. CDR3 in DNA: TGCGCCAGCAGCCAAGAGGAAAGGATCGGGGGGGTCAATGAGCAGTTCTTC.